Listed below are T cell receptor beta chains from one sample, sequenced in a study of T cells in localized non-small cell lung cancer. The protocol was immunoSEQ multiplex PCR, while the TCRdb copy is restricted to in-frame clones and leaves out a portion. The table shows 40,000 to 50,000 clones, with roughly 90% occurring only once. The starting material was peripheral blood, obtained before any cancer treatment. The receptors here all came from a female donor aged 60 or older with stage I squamous cell lung carcinoma. Both conserved end residues are part of each CDR3. A D gene is named only where the DNA matches it firmly. Where a row states a size, it is once, few, many or the class of an expanded clone; other rows omit it.

size	D	V	length	J	DNA	CDR3
.	TRBD1	TRBV6-1	13	TRBJ2-7	TGTGCCGGTAGTCCGGGACAGACCTACGAGCAGTACTTC	CAGSPGQTYEQYF
few	.	TRBV2	12	TRBJ1-5	TGTGCCAGCAGGGGGACGAATCAGCCCCAGCATTTT	CASRGTNQPQHF
.	TRBD1	TRBV6-6	15	TRBJ1-5	TGTGCCAGCAGACCCGACAGGGGGAGCAATCAGCCCCAGCATTTT	CASRPDRGSNQPQHF
.	TRBD2	TRBV5-4	15	TRBJ2-3	TGTGCCAGCAGCTCAGCCGGGACTACCACAGATACGCAGTATTTT	CASSSAGTTTDTQYF
.	.	TRBV5-4	15	TRBJ2-3	TGTGCCAGCAGCCCACCGAGCCGGATCACAGATACGCAGTATTTT	CASSPPSRITDTQYF
.	.	TRBV6-6	15	TRBJ2-7	TGTGCCAGCAGGTCGCCGGGGCTAGCTACCTACGAGCAGTACTTC	CASRSPGLATYEQYF
.	TRBD1	TRBV6-5	15	TRBJ2-7	TGTGCCAGCAGTCAAACAGGGGCGAGCTCCTACGAGCAGTACTTC	CASSQTGASSYEQYF
.	.	TRBV15	14	TRBJ2-1	TGTGCCACCAGCAGAGACTTGGCTAGCCATGAGCAGTTCTTC	CATSRDLASHEQFF
.	TRBD2	TRBV5-4	18	TRBJ2-5	TGTGCCAGCAGCTTGGTAGGACTAGCGGGAGCCTCTCAAGAGACCCAGTACTTC	CASSLVGLAGASQETQYF
.	.	TRBV9	13	TRBJ2-7	TGTGCCAGCAGCCCCCAGGGGCACTACGAGCAGTACTTC	CASSPQGHYEQYF
.	.	TRBV18	16	TRBJ2-5	TGTGCCAGCTCACCAGGGACGGGAATTTCAGGAGAGACCCAGTACTTC	CASSPGTGISGETQYF
.	.	TRBV29-1	13	TRBJ1-3	TGCAGCGTTGGGACACTCTCTGGAAACACCATATATTTT	CSVGTLSGNTIYF
.	TRBD2	TRBV19	15	TRBJ2-7	TGTGCCAGTAGTGCGGGACTAGCGGGAGGTTACGAGCAGTACTTC	CASSAGLAGGYEQYF
.	.	TRBV29-1	11	TRBJ2-3	TGCAGCGTCGAACTAGCAAATACGCAGTATTTT	CSVELANTQYF
.	.	TRBV19	12	TRBJ1-5	TGTGCCAGTAGTATGTGGAATCAGCCCCAGCATTTT	CASSMWNQPQHF
once	.	TRBV19	16	TRBJ1-6	TGTGCCAGTAGTCCTCCAGAGAGCTCCTATAATTCACCCCTCCACTTT	CASSPPESSYNSPLHF
.	.	TRBV4-3	15	TRBJ1-1	TGCGCCAGCAGCCAAGCGTCAGTCTTGAGCACTGAAGCTTTCTTT	CASSQASVLSTEAFF
.	TRBD2	TRBV7-7	15	TRBJ2-5	TGTGCTAGCAGCACTATAGCGGGGAGGGGAGAGACCCAGTACTTC	CASSTIAGRGETQYF